Listed here is a single T cell receptor (beta chain). This sample was included in a study of blood T cell repertoires in COVID-19. The CDR3 has 15 residues. V lost 4 bases and J lost 0, with 9 bases in between. CDR1 PRHDT and CDR2 FYEKMQ come from the germline V gene (reference sequence). Here immunoSEQ multiplex PCR was the method, and the copy in TCRdb shows in-frame clones only, minus some. The sample includes roughly 310,000 clones, 75% to 90% of them seen just once. The material sequenced was peripheral blood. This chain uses TRBV13 with TRBJ2-2, with D tentatively TRBD2 (6 bases). The TCR originated in a woman in her 30s with COVID-19, enrolled during active disease. As DNA, the CDR3 is TGTGCCAGCAGCTCGGGACTTCCGAACACCGGGGAGCTGTTTTTT. This codes for CASSSGLPNTGELFF.